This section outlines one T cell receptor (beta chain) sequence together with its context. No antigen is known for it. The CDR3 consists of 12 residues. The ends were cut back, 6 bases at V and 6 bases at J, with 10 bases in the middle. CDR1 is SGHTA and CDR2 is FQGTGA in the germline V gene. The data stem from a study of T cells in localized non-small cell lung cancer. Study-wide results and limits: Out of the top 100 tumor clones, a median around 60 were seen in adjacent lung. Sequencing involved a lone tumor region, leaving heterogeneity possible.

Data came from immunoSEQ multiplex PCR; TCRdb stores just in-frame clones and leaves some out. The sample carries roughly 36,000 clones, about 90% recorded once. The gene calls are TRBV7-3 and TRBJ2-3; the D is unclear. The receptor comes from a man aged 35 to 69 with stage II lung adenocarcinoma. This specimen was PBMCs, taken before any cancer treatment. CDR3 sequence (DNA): TGTGCCAGCAGTCGAGCACGGGATACGCAGTATTTT. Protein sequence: CASSRARDTQYF.